This T cell receptor beta chain was documented in a study of control samples from healthy donors and cancer patients. The germline V gene has CDR1 MNHEY and CDR2 SVGAGI. V was pared by 4 bases and J by 5 bases, with 11 bases between. The CDR3 covers 13 residues. Clones were read by immunoSEQ multiplex PCR, and TCRdb kept only the in-frame ones, dropping some. Among fewer than 300,000 clones listed, 82% were seen once. This TCR was recovered from a woman in her fifties or sixties with lung cancer. Sequencing input: PBMCs. This chain connects TRBV6-5 to TRBJ1-1; D is uncertain. The CDR3 DNA reads TGTGCCAGCAGTTCCCAATGGAGTACTGAAGCTTTCTTT. It codes for CASSSQWSTEAFF.